This T cell receptor (beta chain) was identified during a study of blood T cell repertoires in COVID-19. This CDR3 comprises 16 residues. The V segment lost 2 bases and the J segment 7 bases; nucleotides outside the gene matches: 11. Germline-derived CDR1 and CDR2 are MNHNY and SVGAGI (reference sequence). Under the authors' procedure: The assay estimated nucleated cells by amplifying reference gene primers. The assay was immunoSEQ multiplex PCR, and TCRdb's table has in-frame clones only and misses some. The DNA was the basis for D and trimming; V, J and clone size are from that table. The sample contains around 190,000 clones, 80% to 90% of which appear only once. This clone was detected only once.

This sequence was found in a man in his thirties or forties with acute or convalescent COVID-19. The genes are TRBV6-6 and TRBJ2-1, with 7 bases matching TRBD1. Sequenced sample: peripheral blood. CDR3 amino acids: CASSYRGQDSKNEQFF. Written as DNA, the CDR3 is TGTGCCAGCAGTTACAGGGGGCAAGACAGCAAGAATGAGCAGTTCTTC.